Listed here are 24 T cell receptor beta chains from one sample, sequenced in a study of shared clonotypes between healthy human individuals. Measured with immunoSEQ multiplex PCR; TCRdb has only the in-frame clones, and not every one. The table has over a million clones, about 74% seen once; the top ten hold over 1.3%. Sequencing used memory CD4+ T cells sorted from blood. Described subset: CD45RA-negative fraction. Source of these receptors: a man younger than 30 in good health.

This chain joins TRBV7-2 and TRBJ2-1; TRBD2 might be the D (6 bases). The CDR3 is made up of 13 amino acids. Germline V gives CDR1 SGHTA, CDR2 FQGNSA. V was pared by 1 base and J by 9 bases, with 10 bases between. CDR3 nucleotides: TGTGCCAGCAGCTTAGGCGGGACGATTGAGCAGTTCTTC. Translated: CASSLGGTIEQFF.

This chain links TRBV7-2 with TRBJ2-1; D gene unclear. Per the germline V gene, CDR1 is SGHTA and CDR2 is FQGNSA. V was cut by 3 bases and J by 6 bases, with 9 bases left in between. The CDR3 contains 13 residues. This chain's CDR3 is CASSFRPSNEQFF. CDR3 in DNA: TGTGCCAGCAGCTTTAGACCGAGCAATGAGCAGTTCTTC.

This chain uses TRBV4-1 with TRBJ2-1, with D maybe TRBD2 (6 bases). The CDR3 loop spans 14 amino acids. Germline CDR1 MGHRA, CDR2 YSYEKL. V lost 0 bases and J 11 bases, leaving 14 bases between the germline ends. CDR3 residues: CASSQDQWRGQQFF. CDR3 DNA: TGCGCCAGCAGCCAAGATCAATGGCGGGGCCAGCAGTTCTTC.

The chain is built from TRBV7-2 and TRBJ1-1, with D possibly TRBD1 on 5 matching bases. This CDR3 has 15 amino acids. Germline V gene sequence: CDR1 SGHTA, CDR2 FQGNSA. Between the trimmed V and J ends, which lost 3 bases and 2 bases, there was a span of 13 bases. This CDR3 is CASSFRGTDNTEAFF. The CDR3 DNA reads TGTGCCAGCAGCTTCCGCGGGACTGATAACACTGAAGCTTTCTTT.

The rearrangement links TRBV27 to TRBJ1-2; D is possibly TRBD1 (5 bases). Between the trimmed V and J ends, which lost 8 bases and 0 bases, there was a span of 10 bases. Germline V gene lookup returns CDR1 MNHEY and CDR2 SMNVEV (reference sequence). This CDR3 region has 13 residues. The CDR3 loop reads CASGGPANYGYTF. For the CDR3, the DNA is TGTGCCAGCGGGGGTCCGGCTAACTATGGCTACACCTTC.

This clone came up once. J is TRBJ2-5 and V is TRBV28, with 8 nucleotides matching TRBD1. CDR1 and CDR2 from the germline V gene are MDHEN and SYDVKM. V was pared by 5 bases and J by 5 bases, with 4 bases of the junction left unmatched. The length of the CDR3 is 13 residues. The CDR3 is CASSGRGRETQYF. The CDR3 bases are TGTGCCAGCAGTGGCAGGGGGCGGGAGACCCAGTACTTC.

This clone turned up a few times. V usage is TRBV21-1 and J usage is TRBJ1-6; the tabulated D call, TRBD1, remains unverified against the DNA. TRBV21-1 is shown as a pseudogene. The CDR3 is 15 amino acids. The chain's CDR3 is CASSRPRQGNSPLHF. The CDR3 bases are TGTGCCAGCAGCCGTCCCAGACAGGGTAATTCACCCCTCCACTTT.

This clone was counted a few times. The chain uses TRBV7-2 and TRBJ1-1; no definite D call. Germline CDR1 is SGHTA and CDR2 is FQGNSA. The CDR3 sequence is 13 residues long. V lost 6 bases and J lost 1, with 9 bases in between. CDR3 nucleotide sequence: TGTGCCAGCAGTAGGGTGAGGAACACTGAAGCTTTCTTT. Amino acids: CASSRVRNTEAFF.

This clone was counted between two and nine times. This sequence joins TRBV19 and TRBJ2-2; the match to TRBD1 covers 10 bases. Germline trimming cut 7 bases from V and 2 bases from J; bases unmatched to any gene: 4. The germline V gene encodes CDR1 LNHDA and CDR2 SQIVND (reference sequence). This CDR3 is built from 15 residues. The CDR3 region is CASKRTGGNTGELFF. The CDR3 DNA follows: TGTGCCAGTAAACGGACAGGGGGTAACACCGGGGAGCTGTTTTTT.

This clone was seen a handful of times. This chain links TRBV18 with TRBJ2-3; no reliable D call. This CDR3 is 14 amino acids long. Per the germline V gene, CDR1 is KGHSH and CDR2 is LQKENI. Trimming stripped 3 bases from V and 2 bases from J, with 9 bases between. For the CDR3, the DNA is TGTGCCAGCTCACCCCAGACGGTCACAGATACGCAGTATTTT. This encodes CASSPQTVTDTQYF.

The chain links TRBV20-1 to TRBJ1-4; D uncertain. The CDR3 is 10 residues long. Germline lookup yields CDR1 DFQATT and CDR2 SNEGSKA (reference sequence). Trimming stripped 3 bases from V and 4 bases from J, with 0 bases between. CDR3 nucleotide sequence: TGCAGTGCTAGTAATGAAAAACTGTTTTTT. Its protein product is CSASNEKLFF.

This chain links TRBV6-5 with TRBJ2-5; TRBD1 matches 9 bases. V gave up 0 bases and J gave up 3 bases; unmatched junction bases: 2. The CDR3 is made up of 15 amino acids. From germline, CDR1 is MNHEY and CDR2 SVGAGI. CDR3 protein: CASSYSGQGKETQYF. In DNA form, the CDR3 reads TGTGCCAGCAGTTACTCGGGACAGGGAAAAGAGACCCAGTACTTC.

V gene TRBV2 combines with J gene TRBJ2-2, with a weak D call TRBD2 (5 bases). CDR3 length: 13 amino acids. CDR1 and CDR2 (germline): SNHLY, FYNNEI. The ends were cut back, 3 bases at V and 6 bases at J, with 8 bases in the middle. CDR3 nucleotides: TGTGCCAGCAGTGAGTCCGGGGCCGGGGAGCTGTTTTTT. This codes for CASSESGAGELFF.

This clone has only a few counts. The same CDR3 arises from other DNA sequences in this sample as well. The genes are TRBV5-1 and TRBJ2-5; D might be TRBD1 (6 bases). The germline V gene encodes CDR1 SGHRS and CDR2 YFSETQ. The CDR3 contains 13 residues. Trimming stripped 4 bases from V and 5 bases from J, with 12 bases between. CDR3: CASSPTGKETQYF. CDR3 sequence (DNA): TGCGCCAGCAGCCCTACAGGGAAGGAGACCCAGTACTTC.

CDR3 protein: CASSYKGQGGYEQYF. The CDR3 DNA follows: TGTGCCAGCAGTTACAAGGGACAGGGAGGATACGAGCAGTACTTC. The gene calls are TRBV6-5 and TRBJ2-7; 9 nucleotides agree with TRBD1. V shed 2 bases, J shed 4 bases, and the junction held 6 bases outside the gene matches. This CDR3 spans 15 amino acids. CDR1 MNHEY and CDR2 SVGAGI come from the germline V gene.

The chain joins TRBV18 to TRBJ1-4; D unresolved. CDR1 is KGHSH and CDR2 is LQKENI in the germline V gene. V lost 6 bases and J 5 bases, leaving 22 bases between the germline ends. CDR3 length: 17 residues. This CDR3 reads CASSRTGPAGMNEKLFF. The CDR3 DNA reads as TGTGCCAGCTCTCGGACCGGGCCAGCAGGAATGAATGAAAAACTGTTTTTT.

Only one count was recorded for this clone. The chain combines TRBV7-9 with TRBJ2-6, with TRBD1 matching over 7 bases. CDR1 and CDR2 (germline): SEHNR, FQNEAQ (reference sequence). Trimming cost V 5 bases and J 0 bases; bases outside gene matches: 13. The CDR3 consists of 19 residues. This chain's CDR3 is CASSPPPQGVGSGANVLTF. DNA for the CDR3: TGTGCCAGCAGCCCTCCGCCGCAGGGGGTTGGCTCTGGGGCCAACGTCCTGACTTTC.

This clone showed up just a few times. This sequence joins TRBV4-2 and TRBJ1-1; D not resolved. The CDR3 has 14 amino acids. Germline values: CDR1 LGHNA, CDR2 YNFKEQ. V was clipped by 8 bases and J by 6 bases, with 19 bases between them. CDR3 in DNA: TGTGCCAGCTCCCCAGGTGTCACGTGGCCTGAAGCTTTCTTT. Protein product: CASSPGVTWPEAFF.

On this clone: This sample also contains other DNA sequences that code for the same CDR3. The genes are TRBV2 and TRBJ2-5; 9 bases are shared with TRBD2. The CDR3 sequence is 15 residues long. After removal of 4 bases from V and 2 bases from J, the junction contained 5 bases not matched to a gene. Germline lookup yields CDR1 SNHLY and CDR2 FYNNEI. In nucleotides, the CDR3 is TGTGCCAGCAGTGGTCTAGCGGGGAGGCAAGAGACCCAGTACTTC. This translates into CASSGLAGRQETQYF.

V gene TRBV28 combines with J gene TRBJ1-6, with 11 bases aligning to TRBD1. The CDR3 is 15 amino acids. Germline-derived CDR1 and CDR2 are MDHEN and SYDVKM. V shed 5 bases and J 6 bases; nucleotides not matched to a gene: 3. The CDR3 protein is CASSKGTGGNSPLHF. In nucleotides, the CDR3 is TGTGCCAGCAGTAAAGGGACAGGGGGTAATTCACCCCTCCACTTT. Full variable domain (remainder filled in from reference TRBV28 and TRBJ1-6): DVKVTQSSRYLVKRTGEKVFLECVQDMDHENMFWYRQDPGLGLRLIYFSYDVKMKEKGDIPEGYSVSREKKERFSLILESASTNQTSMYLCASSKGTGGNSPLHFGNGTRLTVT.

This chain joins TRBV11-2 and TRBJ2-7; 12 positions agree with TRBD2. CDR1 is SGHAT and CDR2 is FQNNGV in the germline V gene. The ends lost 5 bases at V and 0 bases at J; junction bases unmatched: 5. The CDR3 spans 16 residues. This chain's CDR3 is CASSEPGLAGSYEQYF. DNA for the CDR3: TGTGCCAGCAGCGAACCGGGACTAGCGGGCTCCTACGAGCAGTACTTC.

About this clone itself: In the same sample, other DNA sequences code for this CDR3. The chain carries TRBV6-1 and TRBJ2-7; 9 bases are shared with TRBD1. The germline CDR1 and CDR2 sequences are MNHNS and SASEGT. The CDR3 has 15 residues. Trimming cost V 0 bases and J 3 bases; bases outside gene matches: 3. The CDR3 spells CASSEAPGQGYEQYF. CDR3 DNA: TGTGCCAGCAGTGAAGCTCCGGGACAGGGCTACGAGCAGTACTTC.

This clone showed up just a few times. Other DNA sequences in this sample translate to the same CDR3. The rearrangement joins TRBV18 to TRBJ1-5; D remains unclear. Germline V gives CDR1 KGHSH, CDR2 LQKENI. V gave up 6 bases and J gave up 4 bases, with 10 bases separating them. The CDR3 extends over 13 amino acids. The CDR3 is CASSPHPNQPQHF. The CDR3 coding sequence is TGTGCCAGCTCGCCGCACCCTAATCAGCCCCAGCATTTT. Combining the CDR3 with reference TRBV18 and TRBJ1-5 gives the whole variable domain NAGVMQNPRHLVRRRGQEARLRCSPMKGHSHVYWYRQLPEEGLKFMVYLQKENIIDESGMPKERFSAEFPKEGPSILRIQQVVRGDSAAYFCASSPHPNQPQHFGDGTRLSIL.

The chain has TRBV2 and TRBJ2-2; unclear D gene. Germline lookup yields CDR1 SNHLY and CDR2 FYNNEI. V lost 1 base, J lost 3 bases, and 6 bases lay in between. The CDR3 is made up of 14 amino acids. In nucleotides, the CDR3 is TGTGCCAGCAGTGAAGGGCTTTACACCGGGGAGCTGTTTTTT. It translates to CASSEGLYTGELFF.